This TCR beta chain emerged from a study of OX40 agonist ivuxolimab in advanced cancers. Study-wide context: Every 2 weeks, patients got intravenous ivuxolimab at one of six dose levels (0.01-10 mg/kg).

Note on this clone: What it recognizes is unknown.

Whole-study results and caveats: More expanded clones were found, on average, in CD8+ than in CD4+ T cells.

Blood draws occurred at baseline, cycle 4 day 1, and cycle 7 day 1. The germline V and J ends were trimmed by 0 bases and 12 bases, with 11 bases remaining between them. The length of the CDR3 is 12 residues. The V gene's germline CDR1 is PRHDT and CDR2 FYEKMQ (reference sequence). Assay used: immunoSEQ multiplex PCR; TCRdb lists only in-frame clones, some missing. This sample carries fewer than 25,000 clones, 83% of them seen once, and the ten largest clones take approximately 8.5%. This receptor was identified in an adult with an advanced solid tumor such as melanoma, head and neck, liver or kidney cancer. The V call is TRBV13, the J call TRBJ1-2; weak D call: TRBD1 (5 bases). Sequences were derived from CD4+ or CD8+ T cells sorted from blood, sampled in a trial of the OX40 agonist ivuxolimab. The CDR3 is CASSLGGTGDTF. The CDR3 bases are TGTGCCAGCAGCTTAGGGGGGACGGGCGACACCTTC. The whole variable domain, remainder taken from reference TRBV13 and TRBJ1-2, is AAGVIQSPRHLIKEKRETATLKCYPIPRHDTVYWYQQGPGQDPQFLISFYEKMQSDKGSIPDRFSAQQFSDYHSELNMSSLELGDSALYFCASSLGGTGDTFGSGTRLTVV.